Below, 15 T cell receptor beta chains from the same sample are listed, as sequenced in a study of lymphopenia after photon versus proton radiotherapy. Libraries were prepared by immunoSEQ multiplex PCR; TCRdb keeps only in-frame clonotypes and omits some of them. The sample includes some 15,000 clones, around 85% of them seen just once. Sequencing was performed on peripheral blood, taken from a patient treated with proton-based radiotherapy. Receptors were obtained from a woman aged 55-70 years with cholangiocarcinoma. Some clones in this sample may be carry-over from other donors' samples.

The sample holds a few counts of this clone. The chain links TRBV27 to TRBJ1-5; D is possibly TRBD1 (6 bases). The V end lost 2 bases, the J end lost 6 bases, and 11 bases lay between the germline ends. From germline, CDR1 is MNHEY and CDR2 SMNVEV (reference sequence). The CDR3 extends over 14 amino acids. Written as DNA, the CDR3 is TGTGCCAGCAGTTTAGGCAGGGGTGGTCAGCCCCAGCATTTT. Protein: CASSLGRGGQPQHF.

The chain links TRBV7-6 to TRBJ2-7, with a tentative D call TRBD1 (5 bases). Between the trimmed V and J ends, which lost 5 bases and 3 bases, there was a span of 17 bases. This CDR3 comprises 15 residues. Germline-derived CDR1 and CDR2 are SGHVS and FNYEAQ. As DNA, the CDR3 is TGTGCCAGCAGCACCCGTTTCAGGGCCCGCTACGAGCAGTACTTC. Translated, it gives CASSTRFRARYEQYF.

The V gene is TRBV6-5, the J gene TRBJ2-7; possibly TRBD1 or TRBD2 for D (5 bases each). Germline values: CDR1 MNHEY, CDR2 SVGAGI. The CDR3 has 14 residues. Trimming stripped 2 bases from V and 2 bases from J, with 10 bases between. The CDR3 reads CASSYTVGPYEQYF. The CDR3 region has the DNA TGTGCCAGCAGTTACACCGTGGGACCCTACGAGCAGTACTTC.

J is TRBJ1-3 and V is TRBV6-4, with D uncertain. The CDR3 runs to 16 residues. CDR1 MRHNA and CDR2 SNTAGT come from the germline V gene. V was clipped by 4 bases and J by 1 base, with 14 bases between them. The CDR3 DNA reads TGTGCCAGCAGTGTTACACAGAGTAAATCTGGAAACACCATATATTTT. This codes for CASSVTQSKSGNTIYF.

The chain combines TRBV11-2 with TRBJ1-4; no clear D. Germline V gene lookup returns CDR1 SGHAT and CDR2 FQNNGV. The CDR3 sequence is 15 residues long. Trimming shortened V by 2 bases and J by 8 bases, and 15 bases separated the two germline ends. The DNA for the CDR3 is TGTGCCAGCAGCTTATTAGGTCGGGGTGGCGAAAAACTGTTTTTT. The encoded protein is CASSLLGRGGEKLFF.

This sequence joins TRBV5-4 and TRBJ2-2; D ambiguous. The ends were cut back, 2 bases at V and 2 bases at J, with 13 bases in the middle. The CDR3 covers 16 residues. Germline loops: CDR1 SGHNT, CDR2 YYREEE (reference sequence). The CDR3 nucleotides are TGTGCCAGCAGCTTCGGGCCCAAACTCAACACCGGGGAGCTGTTTTTT. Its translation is CASSFGPKLNTGELFF. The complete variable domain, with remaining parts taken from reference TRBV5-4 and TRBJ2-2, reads ETGVTQSPTHLIKTRGQQVTLRCSSQSGHNTVSWYQQALGQGPQFIFQYYREEENGRGNFPPRFSGLQFPNYSSELNVNALELDDSALYLCASSFGPKLNTGELFFGEGSRLTVL.

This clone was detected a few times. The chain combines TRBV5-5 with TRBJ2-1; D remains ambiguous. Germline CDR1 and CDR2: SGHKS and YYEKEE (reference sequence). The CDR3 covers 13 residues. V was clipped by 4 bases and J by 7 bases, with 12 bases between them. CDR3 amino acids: CASSLQPVNEQFF. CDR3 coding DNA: TGTGCCAGCAGCCTGCAACCCGTGAATGAGCAGTTCTTC.

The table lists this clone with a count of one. The CDR3 sequence is CASSGTANTEAFF. CDR3 bases: TGCGCCAGCAGTGGGACCGCCAACACTGAAGCTTTCTTT. The rearrangement links TRBV10-1 to TRBJ1-1; D is unresolved. The V end lost 4 bases, the J end lost 2 bases, and 8 bases lay between the germline ends. Germline V CDR1 and CDR2: WNHNN, SYGVQD (reference sequence). This CDR3 contains 13 residues.

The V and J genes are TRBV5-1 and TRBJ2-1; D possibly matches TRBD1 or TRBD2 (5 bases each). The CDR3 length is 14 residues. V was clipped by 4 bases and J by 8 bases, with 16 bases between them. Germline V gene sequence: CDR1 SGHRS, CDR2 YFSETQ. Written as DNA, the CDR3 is TGCGCCAGCAGCGTACGGGACGGTTTGGATGAGCAGTTCTTC. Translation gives CASSVRDGLDEQFF.

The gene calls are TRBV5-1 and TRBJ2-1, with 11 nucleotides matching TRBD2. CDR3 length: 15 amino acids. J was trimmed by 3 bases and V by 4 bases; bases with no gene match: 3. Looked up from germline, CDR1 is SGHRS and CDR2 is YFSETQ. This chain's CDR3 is CASSPGLADYNEQFF. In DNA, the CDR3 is TGCGCCAGCAGCCCGGGACTAGCGGACTACAATGAGCAGTTCTTC.

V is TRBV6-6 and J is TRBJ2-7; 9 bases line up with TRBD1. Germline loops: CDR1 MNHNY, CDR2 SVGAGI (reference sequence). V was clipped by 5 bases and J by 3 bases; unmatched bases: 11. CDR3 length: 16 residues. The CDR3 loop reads CASSSPGTGSGYEQYF. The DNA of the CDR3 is TGTGCCAGCAGTAGTCCCGGGACAGGGTCCGGCTACGAGCAGTACTTC.

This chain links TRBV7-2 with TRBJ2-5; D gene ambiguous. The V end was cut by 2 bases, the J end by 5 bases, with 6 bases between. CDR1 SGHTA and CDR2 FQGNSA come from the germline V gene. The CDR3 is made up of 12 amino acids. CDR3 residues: CASSLSGETQYF. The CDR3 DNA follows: TGTGCCAGCAGCTTAAGTGGGGAGACCCAGTACTTC.

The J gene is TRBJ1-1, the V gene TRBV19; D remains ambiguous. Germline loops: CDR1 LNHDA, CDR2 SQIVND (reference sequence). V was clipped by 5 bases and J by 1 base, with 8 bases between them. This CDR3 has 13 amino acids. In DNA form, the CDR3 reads TGTGCCAGTAGTTATAACAAGAACACTGAAGCTTTCTTT. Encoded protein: CASSYNKNTEAFF.

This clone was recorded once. CDR3 residues: CASSLGFGVNQETQYF. The DNA for the CDR3 is TGTGCCAGCAGCTTAGGTTTTGGCGTAAACCAAGAGACCCAGTACTTC. V gene TRBV5-8 combines with J gene TRBJ2-5; D is unresolved. Germline loops: CDR1 SGHTS, CDR2 YDEGEE. Trimming pared 2 bases from V and 0 bases from J, leaving 14 bases between. The CDR3 is 16 residues long.

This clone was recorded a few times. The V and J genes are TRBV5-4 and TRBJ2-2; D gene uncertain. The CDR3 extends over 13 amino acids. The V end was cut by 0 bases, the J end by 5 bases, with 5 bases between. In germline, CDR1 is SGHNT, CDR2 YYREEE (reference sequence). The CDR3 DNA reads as TGTGCCAGCAGCTTGGACCTAACCGGGGAGCTGTTTTTT. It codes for CASSLDLTGELFF.